This T cell receptor beta chain was found in a study of blood T cell repertoires in COVID-19 (dated by TCRdb to 2020 to 2021). Looking at the study overall: The collaborator samples originated in the United States, Italy and Spain and spanned the acute and convalescent phases of COVID-19. The prospective study material was composed of cDNA or gDNA derived from T cells, B-cell-depleted T cells, or PBMCs. Subjects who had been exposed to COVID-19, were actively infected with it, or had recovered from it provided the deeply sampled blood TCRbeta repertoires that made up the dataset. The repertoires were released in a freely available public database meant as a resource for research on the immune response to SARS-CoV-2. Samples were obtained from the ongoing ImmuneRACE study (first 160 participants) and from 1,200 or so subjects provided by 6 global collaborators. Nearly every sample came with metadata listing a de-identified subject ID, COVID-19 status, age in years and sex. HLA class I and class II types, where available, came from metadata supplied by the sample provider rather than from assay-based typing. Study-level results and caveats: Clinical and demographic metadata were provided uncurated, with the amount varying by source and participant.

The V and J ends are trimmed by 0 bases and 1 base, leaving 24 bases between them. CDR3 length: 21 amino acids, cysteine to phenylalanine. Of all the DNA, just the CDR3 is kept, 63 bases in frame from base 1. Each collaborating institution followed its own protocols to collect whole blood in K2EDTA tubes. For TCRbeta analysis, collaborators shipped samples in one of three forms: frozen whole blood, isolated PBMCs, or DNA extracted from either of those sample types. A note on this clone: This receptor's antigen is unknown. Within one base of it there is no much larger clone, and no base qualities were kept.

TCRbeta CDR3 regions were amplified from genomic DNA using the immunoSEQ Assay, a bias-controlled multiplex PCR. The authors processed their data as follows. The number of nucleated cells in each sample was estimated by amplification of reference gene primers within the assay. To quantify the absolute abundance of each unique TCRbeta CDR3 rearrangement, sequence reads were collapsed and filtered. For each sample, productive Simpson clonality was calculated as the square root of Simpson's diversity index over productive rearrangements. TCRdb holds this immuneACCESS table with in-frame rearrangements only. Some clones are missing; in checked studies, unresolved V genes explain under half, and the rest has no known cause. The D gene and trimming were derived from the DNA, and the V and J assignments and clone size from that table. Across this sample there are some 260,000 clones, with approximately 88% seen only once. Of the sample, around 0.8% is held by the ten largest clones.

The chain was built from TRBV23-1 and TRBJ2-2; tentative D gene TRBD1, with 5 bases matching. TRBV23-1 is designated an ORF whose function remains uncertain. This clonotype was obtained from a woman aged 30 to 39 with acute or convalescent COVID-19. The specimen was peripheral blood. CDR3 reads: CASSQSIRPRVSLGNTGELFF. Here is the DNA: TGCGCCAGCAGTCAATCGATTAGGCCCAGGGTTTCCCTGGGGAACACCGGGGAGCTGTTTTTT.